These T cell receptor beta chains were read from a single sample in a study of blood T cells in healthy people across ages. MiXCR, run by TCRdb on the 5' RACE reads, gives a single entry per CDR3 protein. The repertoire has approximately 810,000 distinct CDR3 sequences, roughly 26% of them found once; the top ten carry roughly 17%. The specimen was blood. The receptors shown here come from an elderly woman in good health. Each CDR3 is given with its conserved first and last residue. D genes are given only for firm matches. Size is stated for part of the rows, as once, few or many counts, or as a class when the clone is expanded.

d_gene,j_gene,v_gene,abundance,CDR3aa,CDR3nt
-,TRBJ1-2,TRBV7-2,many,CASSLLGLLTDYTF,TGTGCCAGCAGCTTATTGGGACTACTAACTGACTACACCTTC
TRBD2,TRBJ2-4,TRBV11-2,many,CASSLRRGGAGVRANIQYF,TGTGCCAGCAGCCTCCGCCGGGGGGGGGCGGGGGTCCGGGCAAACATTCAGTACTTC
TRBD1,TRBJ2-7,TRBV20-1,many,CSASGTGDHEQYF,TGCAGTGCTTCCGGGACAGGGGACCACGAGCAGTACTTC
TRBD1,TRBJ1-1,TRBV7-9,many,CASSTRQGRSTEAFF,TGTGCCAGCAGCACCCGACAGGGGCGGAGCACTGAAGCTTTCTTT
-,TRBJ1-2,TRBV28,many,CASSLFGQNVYGYTF,TGTGCCAGCAGTTTATTCGGACAGAACGTATATGGCTACACCTTC
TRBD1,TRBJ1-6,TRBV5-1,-,CASSPTSGQGNSPLHF,TGCGCCAGCAGCCCCACCTCGGGACAGGGTAATTCACCCCTCCACTTT
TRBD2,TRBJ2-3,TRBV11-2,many,CASRKIAGGTDTQYF,TGTGCCAGCAGGAAGATAGCGGGGGGCACAGATACGCAGTATTTT
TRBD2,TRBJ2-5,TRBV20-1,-,CSASSSGSPLKQYF,TGCAGTGCTAGTAGTAGCGGGAGCCCCCTCAAGCAGTACTTC
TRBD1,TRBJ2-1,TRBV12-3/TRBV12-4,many,CASSQPWTGTYNEQFF,TGTGCCAGCAGTCAGCCTTGGACAGGGACCTACAATGAGCAGTTCTTC
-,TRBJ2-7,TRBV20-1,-,CSARDPTSSSYEQYF,TGCAGTGCTAGAGACCCAACTTCCAGCTCCTACGAGCAGTACTTC
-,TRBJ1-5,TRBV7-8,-,CASSLSVGPNQPQHF,TGTGCCAGCAGCTTATCCGTTGGACCAAATCAGCCCCAGCATTTT
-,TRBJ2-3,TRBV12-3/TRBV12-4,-,CASSFGIGVTADTQYF,TGTGCCAGCAGTTTCGGAATAGGGGTGACAGCAGATACGCAGTATTTT
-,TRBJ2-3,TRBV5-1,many,CASSTGTSKSTDTQYF,TGCGCCAGCAGCACCGGGACCTCCAAGAGCACAGATACGCAGTATTTT
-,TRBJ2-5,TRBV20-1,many,CSATQGRETQYF,TGCAGTGCTACACAGGGTCGAGAGACCCAGTACTTC
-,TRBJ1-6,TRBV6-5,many,CASRNGFETLHF,TGTGCCAGCAGAAACGGCTTTGAGACCCTCCACTTT
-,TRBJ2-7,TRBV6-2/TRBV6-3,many,CASSYLRGGVSYEQYF,TGTGCCAGCAGTTACCTTCGAGGGGGGGTATCCTACGAGCAGTACTTC
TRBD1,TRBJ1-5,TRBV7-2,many,CASSPRGTGDQPQHF,TGTGCCAGCAGCCCACGCGGGACAGGGGATCAGCCCCAGCATTTT
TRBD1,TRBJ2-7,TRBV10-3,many,CAISGDRGSYEQYF,TGTGCCATCAGTGGGGACAGGGGGTCCTACGAGCAGTACTTC
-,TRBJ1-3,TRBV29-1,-,CSALSGNTIYF,TGCAGCGCCTTATCTGGAAACACCATATATTTT
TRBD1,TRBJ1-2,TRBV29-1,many,CSVAGQGAQGYTF,TGCAGCGTGGCTGGACAGGGGGCGCAGGGCTACACCTTC
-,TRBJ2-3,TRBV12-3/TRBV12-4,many,CASTPNMDTQYF,TGTGCCAGCACCCCTAATATGGATACGCAGTATTTT
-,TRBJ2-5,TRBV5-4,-,CASSFRTAGQETQYF,TGTGCCAGCAGCTTCCGGACTGCCGGCCAAGAGACCCAGTACTTC